Included here is one TCR beta chain sequence, with context. The specificity of this receptor is unknown. Its ends do not fully match the called genes, so a read error is possible. The CDR3 goes from the cysteine to the phenylalanine over 11 residues. Only CDR3 DNA remains: 33 bases, in frame from the first base. CDR1 and CDR2, looked up from the germline V gene, are SGHRS and YFSETQ. This entry is derived from a study of shared clonotypes between healthy human individuals (dated by TCRdb to 2018 to 2020). Study-level background: A few men and a couple of women, aged 18 to 49 years, made up the cohort. For each donor, three plates each were used for CD4 naive and CD4 memory, two plates were used for CD8 naive, and one plate was used for CD8 memory. The study deeply sequenced blood TCR repertoires of roughly five healthy adults to estimate repertoire size and the extent of clonotype sharing between individuals. To increase sequencing depth and limit assay-specific biases, TCR repertoire library preparation and sequencing were carried out by different laboratories using diverse techniques. Per donor, leukapheresis produced somewhere between about 0.9 and 9 billion PBMCs.

Donors were healthy HIV-negative adults with no recently reported acute infections or vaccinations. All donors were Caucasian adults living in Nashville, Tennessee, USA. Magnetic negative selection was used to enrich CD4+ T cells, after which naive cells were positively selected on CD45RA and the negative fraction became the memory subset. After blood collection by leukapheresis, PBMCs were isolated using Ficoll-Histopaque density gradient centrifugation and then cryopreserved in the vapor phase of liquid nitrogen. Analytical flow cytometry was used to check the purity and quantity of each magnetically sorted T cell population. Genomic DNA was isolated from each sorted fraction and quantified by UV absorbance on a Nanodrop 2000c. Using the deep immunoSEQ assay, TCR CDR3 regions were amplified from genomic DNA by multiplex PCR. For each cell subset, the extracted genomic DNA was distributed evenly across all wells of several immunoSEQ 96-well plates, and each plate served as one replicate. For sorted subsets, each replicate PCR was loaded with 200 ng genomic DNA, equivalent to some 31,000 T cell genomes. The purified libraries were quantified using a Qubit 3.0 fluorometer, sized with a Bioanalyzer 2100, and then quantified again using the KAPA Library Quantification kit. Each immunoSEQ 96-well plate was sequenced on its own single-read 150-cycle Illumina NextSeq 550 flow cell. As for the original processing: Because the immunoSEQ output held only junctional sequences and lacked quality scores, the filtering could not match the filtering applied to full-length reads. To assign V/J genes and CDR3, sequences were annotated using PyIR, a Python wrapper for IgBLAST v1.9, with IMGT germline references. Any read was removed if the V/J assignment was weak (E-value above 1e-6), the CDR3 was missing, or the read contained stop codons, out-of-frame junctions, or ambiguous translated residues. V3J clonotypes were defined as sequences sharing the same inferred V gene, J gene, and CDR3 amino acid sequence. To compute the percentage overlap between repertoires, the number of shared unique clonotypes was divided by the size of the smaller repertoire. Repertoire richness was assessed with RTK rarefaction, the Chao1 estimator, and Recon v2.1 estimates of unobserved clonotypes. For all TCRbeta clonotypes obtained by the gDNA method from a handful of donors, generation probabilities were computed with OLGA. TCRdb re-hosts the immuneACCESS table, in-frame sequences only. Its copies lack some clones; in the studies checked, an unresolved V gene accounts for under half of them, and the cause for the rest is not known. D and trimming come from the DNA, and the V and J calls and clone size come from that table. Across this sample there are about 1.5 million clones, with 95% to 99% seen only once. The top ten clones comprise around 0.45% of the sample.

Results the study describes overall, beyond this receptor: Only blood was sampled, and tissue TCR repertoires likely differ from those in blood. Clonotypes shared by all four sorted-subset donors showed higher generation probabilities than non-shared clonotypes. Naive subsets generally had larger estimated clonotype richness than memory subsets. Rarefaction of sorted-subset datasets indicated incomplete sequencing despite the large sequencing depth. Because the study included a small number of donors, the genetic and exposure-history diversity represented was limited. Pairwise subsampling indicated that sequencing depth was expected to affect the degree of clonotype sharing among donors. Across four donors, approximately 4.9% of naive CD4, more than 3% of naive CD8, about 2.3% of memory CD4, and around 0.4% of memory CD8 clonotypes were shared.

Here the chain combines TRBV5-1 and TRBJ2-3; the D gene is possibly TRBD1 or TRBD2, each agreeing over 5 bases. The specimen was naive CD4+ T cells sorted from blood. In light of the paper, this sample's cell subset or site label describes: CD45RA+ positively selected. The TCR sequence derives from a man aged 25-45 years in good health. The DNA sequence is given as TGCGCCAGCAGCTACCCCGGGGCCCCAATCTTT. It codes for CASSYPGAPIF.